Below are 3 T cell receptor beta chains sequenced from a single sample in a study of blood T cells in healthy people across ages. For the second PCR, which ran for roughly 7 to 11 cycles, a sample-barcoded 5' primer and a J-beta primer mix were used. From the 5' RACE reads, TCRdb called clonotypes with MiXCR, one entry per CDR3 protein. The sample has 800,000 to 950,000 distinct CDR3 sequences, 36% seen once. The specimen sequenced was blood. The receptors derive from a young man in good health.

This clonotype was seen a handful of times. J is TRBJ1-1 and V is TRBV10-3; possible D gene TRBD1, 6 bases. V was trimmed by 6 bases and J by 2 bases, leaving 13 bases between them. CDR1 and CDR2 (germline): ENHRY, SYGVKD. This CDR3 region has 14 residues. The CDR3 here is CAIRDTGSNTEAFF. In DNA, the CDR3 is TGTGCCATCAGGGATACAGGGAGTAACACTGAAGCTTTCTTT.

Of note for this clonotype: A read error is possible here, since a much larger clone lies one base away. The CDR3 sequence: CASSGETHEQYF. CDR3 in DNA: TGTGCCAGCAGCGGCGAAACCCACGAGCAGTACTTC. This chain links TRBV7-9 with TRBJ2-5, with no clear D. The J call may not be correct, given that the DNA end is closer to TRBJ2-7. The CDR3 spans 12 residues. Germline loops: CDR1 SEHNR, CDR2 FQNEAQ (reference sequence).

This clonotype was counted a few times. V is TRBV13 and J is TRBJ2-1; D perhaps matches TRBD2 (5 bases). This CDR3 contains 13 residues. Deletions cut 3 bases from V and 10 bases from J, with 13 bases between. Germline CDR1 reads PRHDT; CDR2 reads FYEKMQ (reference sequence). This CDR3 is CASSFRTGWEQFF. For the CDR3, the DNA is TGTGCCAGCAGCTTTCGGACTGGGTGGGAGCAGTTCTTC.